This T cell receptor beta chain was captured in a study of shared clonotypes between healthy human individuals (dated by TCRdb to 2020 to 2021). Study-level background: The cohort included a few men and a couple of women between 18 and 49 years of age. To estimate repertoire size and how much clonotype sharing occurs between individuals, the study deeply sequenced the blood TCR repertoires of several healthy adults. Libraries were prepared and TCR repertoires were sequenced by different laboratories using diverse techniques, in order to increase sequencing depth and limit assay-specific biases. Each donor's leukapheresis produced roughly between roughly 0.85 and 9.5 billion PBMCs. Points the paper makes about the study in general: The small number of donors limited the genetic and exposure-history diversity represented. Only blood was sampled, and tissue TCR repertoires likely differ from those in blood. Pairwise subsampling indicated that sequencing depth was expected to affect the degree of clonotype sharing among donors.

The CDR3 starts with the cysteine, ends with the phenylalanine, and has 13 residues. Just CDR3 DNA is preserved here, 39 bases in frame from base 1. Trimming costs V 6 bases and J 8 bases, and their ends lie 16 bases apart. According to the germline V gene, CDR1 reads MDHEN and CDR2 reads SYDVKM. As regards this clone: The target of this receptor is not known. Within one base of it there is no much larger clone, and no base qualities were kept.

TCR CDR3 regions were amplified from genomic DNA by multiplex PCR using the deep immunoSEQ assay. Extracted genomic DNA from each cell subset was spread evenly across all wells of several immunoSEQ 96-well plates, with each plate serving as a replicate. For unsorted PBMC, about 300 ng of genomic DNA, equivalent to 30,000 to 35,000 T cell genomes, went into each replicate PCR. Genomic DNA from unsorted PBMC was sequenced over ten immunoSEQ deep assay plates. Purified libraries were measured with a Qubit 3.0 fluorometer, size-checked on a Bioanalyzer 2100, and measured again with the KAPA Library Quantification kit. Every immunoSEQ 96-well plate was sequenced on a separate single-read 150-cycle Illumina NextSeq 550 flow cell. In the paper's pipeline: Because the immunoSEQ output included only junctional sequences and no quality scores, the filtering could not be the same as the filtering used for full-length reads. Sequences were annotated with PyIR, a Python wrapper for IgBLAST v1.9, and V/J genes and CDR3 were assigned using IMGT germline references. Reads were removed for weak V/J assignments (E-value above 1e-6), missing CDR3, stop codons, out-of-frame junctions, or ambiguous translated residues. A V3J clonotype was defined by an identical inferred V gene, J gene, and CDR3 amino acid sequence. To compute the percentage overlap between repertoires, the number of shared unique clonotypes was divided by the size of the smaller repertoire. Three approaches were used to assess repertoire richness: RTK rarefaction, the Chao1 estimator, and Recon v2.1 estimates of unobserved clonotypes. TCRdb re-hosts the immuneACCESS table, in-frame sequences only. Its copies lack some clones; in the studies checked, an unresolved V gene accounts for under half of them, and the cause for the rest is not known. V, J and clone size are taken as reported in that table, and D and trimming were inferred from the DNA itself. In this sample the table shows about half a million clones, around 73% of which occur a single time. About 12% of the sample rests with the top ten.

Healthy HIV-negative adults with no recently reported acute infections or vaccinations were included as donors. All donors were Caucasian adults living in Nashville, Tennessee, USA. For unsorted samples, 90 million or so PBMCs were counted, and genomic DNA was extracted using the QIAamp DNA Blood Mini kit. After blood collection by leukapheresis, PBMCs were isolated using Ficoll-Histopaque density gradient centrifugation and then cryopreserved in the vapor phase of liquid nitrogen. The material sequenced was PBMCs. Recombination linked TRBV28 to TRBJ1-2; TRBD1 could be the D gene, as 5 bases match. The sequence derives from a woman between 40 and 50 years old in good health. Some clones in this sample may be carry-over from other donors' samples. The CDR3 protein is CASRDGTAWGYTF. At the DNA level, the sequence is TGTGCCAGCAGGGACGGGACTGCCTGGGGCTACACCTTC.